This TCR beta chain is from a study of blood T cell repertoires in COVID-19. Study as a whole: Samples of COVID-19 (acute and convalescent) were obtained from the United States, Italy and Spain.

Germline V gene sequence: CDR1 MGHRA, CDR2 YSYEKL. The CDR3 is 16 amino acids. Trimming removed 0 bases from V and 3 bases from J; junction bases left unmatched: 7. TCRdb keeps only in-frame clones here, not all; method: immunoSEQ multiplex PCR. This sample carries about 240,000 clones, around nine tenths of them seen once, and the ten largest clones take around 4%. The V call is TRBV4-1, the J call TRBJ2-7, with 8 bases lining up with TRBD2. The sample consisted of PBMCs or T cells enriched from blood (not recorded which). This sequence originates from a young woman who had recovered from COVID-19. The CDR3 reads CASSQDLRLAFYEQYF. DNA of the CDR3: TGCGCCAGCAGCCAAGATTTAAGACTAGCGTTCTACGAGCAGTACTTC.